What follows are 13 T cell receptor beta chains derived from one specimen sequenced in a study of blood T cell repertoires in COVID-19. Generated by immunoSEQ multiplex PCR, the TCRdb table keeps only in-frame clones and is missing some. Among about 230,000 clones listed, over 75% were seen once. The sample was peripheral blood. The receptors originated from a man in his fifties with COVID-19, enrolled during active disease.

The gene calls are TRBV18 and TRBJ2-1; D may be TRBD1 (5 bases). V shed 3 bases and J shed 7 bases, with 7 bases lying between them. The CDR3 covers 12 residues. The germline V gene encodes CDR1 KGHSH and CDR2 LQKENI. The chain's CDR3 is CASSPQGNEQFF. DNA of the CDR3: TGTGCCAGCTCACCCCAGGGAAATGAGCAGTTCTTC.

This clone was recorded only once. The DNA for the CDR3 is TGTGCCAGCAGCTTATGGGCGGGGGGTGGAGATACGCAGTATTTT. Its protein is CASSLWAGGGDTQYF. The rearrangement links TRBV11-1 to TRBJ2-3; TRBD2 aligns across 8 bases. V dropped 2 bases and J dropped 5; count of bases not matched to a gene: 6. The CDR3 totals 15 residues. Germline V gene lookup returns CDR1 SGHAT and CDR2 FQDESV (reference sequence).

The chain uses TRBV4-2 and TRBJ2-1; TRBD2 matches at 8 bases. This CDR3 is built from 19 residues. Trimming at V came to 0 bases and at J to 2 bases, leaving 12 bases not matched to a gene. Germline values: CDR1 LGHNA, CDR2 YNFKEQ. The CDR3 spells CASSQEGAGAPNTYNEQFF. The CDR3 nucleotides are TGTGCCAGCAGCCAAGAGGGAGCGGGGGCCCCAAATACCTACAATGAGCAGTTCTTC.

This chain uses TRBV3-1 (or the pseudogene TRBV3-2) with TRBJ2-3; a weak D match, TRBD2 (6 bases). This CDR3 has 13 residues. Per the germline V gene, CDR1 is LGHDT and CDR2 is YNNKEL (reference sequence). V was clipped by 3 bases and J by 12 bases, with 16 bases between them. The CDR3 DNA reads TGTGCCAGCAGCCACCTGGGGGGTGGACCCCAGTATTTT. Protein: CASSHLGGGPQYF.

The V and J genes are TRBV5-1 and TRBJ2-7; 8 nucleotides align to TRBD1. V shed 0 bases and J 4 bases; nucleotides not matched to a gene: 6. Germline V lookup: CDR1 SGHRS, CDR2 YFSETQ. The length of the CDR3 is 15 residues. The CDR3: CASSLEGQGPYEQYF. DNA for the CDR3: TGCGCCAGCAGCTTGGAAGGACAGGGTCCTTACGAGCAGTACTTC.

The rearrangement joins TRBV6-2 or TRBV6-3 to TRBJ1-5; possibly TRBD1 for D (6 bases). The CDR3 is 15 residues long. V was pared by 0 bases and J by 7 bases, with 13 bases between. The germline V gene encodes CDR1 MNHEY and CDR2 SVGEGT. Here the CDR3 DNA reads TGTGCCAGCAGTTACTCCGGGGGGCAAGGGCAGCCCCAGCATTTT. Protein sequence: CASSYSGGQGQPQHF.

This sequence joins TRBV20-1 and TRBJ1-5, with 10 bases that match TRBD1. The CDR3 contains 14 residues. Losses at the gene ends were 6 bases for V and 4 bases for J; bases not matched to a gene: 6. Germline values: CDR1 DFQATT, CDR2 SNEGSKA (reference sequence). The CDR3 nucleotides are TGCAGTGCCAGTGGGGGACAGGGGAATCAGCCCCAGCATTTT. Translation gives CSASGGQGNQPQHF.

A word on this clone: Within the sample, other DNA sequences also encode this same CDR3. The rearrangement links TRBV12-3 or TRBV12-4 to TRBJ1-1; possible D gene TRBD1, 5 bases. The CDR3 extends over 13 amino acids. The ends were cut back, 6 bases at V and 0 bases at J, with 8 bases in the middle. CDR3 bases: TGTGCCAGCAGCCTACAGGTGAACACTGAAGCTTTCTTT. This codes for CASSLQVNTEAFF.

In its sample, this clone was seen a few times. The chain links TRBV7-2 to TRBJ1-4; D remains unclear. This CDR3 contains 15 residues. Germline V gives CDR1 SGHTA, CDR2 FQGNSA. V was shortened by 5 bases and J by 5 bases, with 15 bases between the two germline ends. The CDR3, as DNA: TGTGCCAGCAGCCCCCACAGACTACCAAATGAAAAACTGTTTTTT. Translated: CASSPHRLPNEKLFF.

The chain employs TRBV2 and TRBJ1-1; TRBD1 agrees at 7 bases. Unmatched junction bases numbered 12, after V lost 6 bases and J lost 5 bases. The germline V gene has CDR1 SNHLY and CDR2 FYNNEI. The CDR3 length is 15 residues. Written as DNA, the CDR3 is TGTGCCAGCAGGGCCCGGCAGGGGGGCGGTACTGAAGCTTTCTTT. It yields the protein CASRARQGGGTEAFF.

J is TRBJ2-1 and V is TRBV19, with 7 bases that match TRBD1. This CDR3 region has 16 residues. The J segment lost 2 bases and the V segment lost 2 bases, leaving 6 bases of the junction unmatched. Germline CDR1 LNHDA, CDR2 SQIVND (reference sequence). CDR3 nucleotide sequence: TGTGCCAGTAGTATATCCGACAGGGCCCCCTACAATGAGCAGTTCTTC. Translated: CASSISDRAPYNEQFF. The full variable domain, with the rest looked up from reference TRBV19 and TRBJ2-1, is DGGITQSPKYLFRKEGQNVTLSCEQNLNHDAMYWYRQDPGQGLRLIYYSQIVNDFQKGDIAEGYSVSREKKESFPLTVTSAQKNPTAFYLCASSISDRAPYNEQFFGPGTRLTVL.

The chain has TRBV18 and TRBJ2-6; 14 bases align to TRBD2. CDR3 length: 19 amino acids. Trimming took 4 bases from V and 6 from J; bases not matched to a gene: 11. Germline V CDR1 and CDR2: KGHSH, LQKENI. Here the CDR3 DNA reads TGTGCCAGCTCACGCGGGACTAGCGGGGGATCCCTGTCGGCCAACGTCCTGACTTTC. As protein: CASSRGTSGGSLSANVLTF.

This sequence joins TRBV6-5 and TRBJ2-7; 9 bases line up with TRBD1. This CDR3 has 14 residues. Germline assignment: CDR1 MNHEY and CDR2 SVGAGI. With V trimmed by 4 bases and J by 0 bases, 1 base remained unmatched. The CDR3 sequence is CASSLGQGSYEQYF. The CDR3 nucleotides read TGTGCCAGCAGTTTGGGACAGGGCTCCTACGAGCAGTACTTC.